Listed below are T cell receptor beta chains from one sample, sequenced in a study of molecular identifiers for immune sequencing clone quantification. MiXCR, applied by TCRdb to the PCR reads, yields one record per CDR3 protein. The sample carries tens of thousands of distinct CDR3 sequences, approximately 19% recorded once. Sequencing was carried out using naive CD8+ T cells from blood, with Jurkat cell RNA spiked in. These receptors all come from a human donor in good health. Some libraries in this study had Jurkat cell RNA spiked in. The CDR3 runs from the conserved cysteine through the conserved F or W. Fields, in order: J gene, clone size, V gene, D gene, CDR3 DNA, CDR3 protein. The D gene is left open where the match is weak. Part of the rows lack a size; the others show once, few, many or a class for expanded clones.

>TRBJ2-3|medium-sized|TRBV29-1|NA
TGCAGCGTTGTGGGGGCGGATACGCAGTATTTT
CSVVGADTQYF
>TRBJ1-5|few|TRBV23-1|NA
TGCGCCAGCAGTCAATGGCAGTTGTACAGTACCTTGCATTTT
CASSQWQLYSTLHF
>TRBJ1-5|many|TRBV5-8|NA
TGTGCCAGCAGCTCCGGCAGGGCTTCCAATCAGCCCCAGCATTTT
CASSSGRASNQPQHF
>TRBJ2-7|NA|TRBV14|NA
TGTGCCAGCAGCAAAGGGGTTGCCTACGAGCAGTACTTC
CASSKGVAYEQYF
>TRBJ1-1|many|TRBV6-1|NA
TGTGCCACCAGGAACACTGAAGCTTCCTTT
CATRNTEASF
>TRBJ2-2|medium-sized|TRBV5-4|NA
TGTGCCAGCAGCTTGGCCTTTCAGGAGAACACCGGGGAGCTGTTTTTT
CASSLAFQENTGELFF
>TRBJ1-5|many|TRBV6-1|NA
TGTGCCAGCAGTGAAGTCCTGGATCAGCCCCAGCATTTT
CASSEVLDQPQHF
>TRBJ2-1|many|TRBV9|TRBD2
TGTGCCAGCAGCGTAGACTGGACTAGCGGATACTACAATGAGCAGTTCTTC
CASSVDWTSGYYNEQFF
>TRBJ1-1|medium-sized|TRBV29-1|NA
TGCAGCGTTGTGTCAGGGCCCACTGAAGCTTTCTTT
CSVVSGPTEAFF
>TRBJ2-5|many|TRBV3-1|TRBD2
TGTGCCAGCAGCCAAGGGGGCCCTAGCGGGGGTCAAGAGACCCAGTACTTC
CASSQGGPSGGQETQYF
>TRBJ2-5|many|TRBV19|TRBD2
TGTGCCAGTAGTAGCCTCAGCGGGAGAGGCGAGACCCAGTACTTC
CASSSLSGRGETQYF
>TRBJ1-1|many|TRBV12-3/TRBV12-4|NA
TGTGCCAGCACCGCTCGCCGGGGGAGGGTCACTGAAGCTTTCTTT
CASTARRGRVTEAFF
>TRBJ2-1|many|TRBV19|TRBD1
TGTGCCAGTAGTCTGGGGGGAGACAGGGGGAAGTTCTTC
CASSLGGDRGKFF
>TRBJ2-7|few|TRBV11-3|NA
TGTGCCAGCAGCTTACCATTTGGCGAGCAGTACTTC
CASSLPFGEQYF
>TRBJ1-1|many|TRBV7-9|NA
TGTGCCAGCAGCTTAGAGAGAGGTATCGGCACTGAAGCTTTCTTT
CASSLERGIGTEAFF
>TRBJ2-7|NA|TRBV4-1|NA
TGCGCCAGCAGCCAATCCGGGACACCTTCCTACGAGCAGTACTTC
CASSQSGTPSYEQYF
>TRBJ2-7|many|TRBV5-1|TRBD1
TGCGCCAGCAGCGTGACAGGGTACTACGAGCAGTACTTC
CASSVTGYYEQYF
>TRBJ2-7|many|TRBV5-6|TRBD2
TGTGCCAGCAGCTGGGGGGGTGGCGAGCAGTACTTC
CASSWGGGEQYF
>TRBJ2-7|many|TRBV3-1|TRBD2
TGTGCCAGCAGCCAAACCTATGAGGGGCTAGCGGCTGCCGAGCAGTACTTC
CASSQTYEGLAAAEQYF
>TRBJ1-5|few|TRBV19|TRBD1
TGTGCCAGTAGGGGGACAGGAGCTCAGCCCCAGCATTTT
CASRGTGAQPQHF
>TRBJ2-7|many|TRBV6-5|TRBD1
TGTGCCAGCAGTTATGGGACAGGGGTTGAGCAGTACTTC
CASSYGTGVEQYF
>TRBJ2-3|medium-sized|TRBV7-9|TRBD2
TGTGCCAGCAGCTCCCGAGCGGGAGCGGGAGATACGCAGTATTTT
CASSSRAGAGDTQYF
>TRBJ2-7|many|TRBV29-1|TRBD2
TGCAGCGCCCTAGCGGAGGCCTACGAGCAGTACTTC
CSALAEAYEQYF
>TRBJ2-6|many|TRBV12-3/TRBV12-4|NA
TGTGCCAGCATCCACTCTGGGGCCAACGTCCTGACTTTC
CASIHSGANVLTF
>TRBJ2-2|many|TRBV7-6|NA
TGTGCCAGCCGCCCCGGGCTGGCCGGGGAGCTGTTTTTT
CASRPGLAGELFF
>TRBJ2-2|many|TRBV23-1|NA
TGCGCCAGCAGTCAAATATGTCGGGGGCGGGCCGGGGAGCTGTTTTTT
CASSQICRGRAGELFF
>TRBJ2-1|many|TRBV7-9|NA
TGTGCCAGCACCTACAGGGCGGCCAATGAGCAGTTCTTC
CASTYRAANEQFF
>TRBJ2-7|NA|TRBV20-1|TRBD2
TGCAGTGCTACCCTTATAGCGGGGGCCGACGAGCAGTACTTC
CSATLIAGADEQYF
>TRBJ2-1|few|TRBV19|NA
TGTGCCAGTAGTTATGGGGTTTTCAATGAGCAGTTCTTC
CASSYGVFNEQFF
>TRBJ2-1|many|TRBV4-3|NA
TGCGCCAGCAGCCAAGGATGGGGGGTAGTCCCCCTTCCCGACAATGAGCAGTTCTTC
CASSQGWGVVPLPDNEQFF
>TRBJ2-1|few|TRBV11-2|NA
TGTGCCAGCGCAGATCGAGGGGCAAACAATGAGCAGTTCTTC
CASADRGANNEQFF
>TRBJ1-1|many|TRBV7-9|NA
TGTGCCAGCAGGGGACAAGCTGAAGCTTTCTTT
CASRGQAEAFF
>TRBJ1-1|many|TRBV30|TRBD1
TGTGCCTGGAGTCGAGGGGAAGACAGGGAAATGAACACTGAAGCTTTCTTT
CAWSRGEDREMNTEAFF
>TRBJ2-1|many|TRBV27|NA
TGTGCCAGCAGTTTATCACAGACATACTACAATGAGCAGTTCTTC
CASSLSQTYYNEQFF
>TRBJ1-5|many|TRBV6-2/TRBV6-3|NA
TGTGCCAGCAGTTACTACCCCCTGGAGGACGGGATAGACAATCAGCCCCAGCATTTT
CASSYYPLEDGIDNQPQHF
>TRBJ2-7|medium-sized|TRBV7-2|TRBD1
TGTGCCAGCAGCTTGGCAGGGGGCTACGAGCAGTACTTC
CASSLAGGYEQYF
>TRBJ2-3|many|TRBV11-3|NA
TGTGCCAGCAGCTCGGGTGGCTTCTCCACAGATACGCAGTATTTT
CASSSGGFSTDTQYF
>TRBJ2-3|many|TRBV6-5|NA
TGTGCCAGCAGGGGACAAGGACCAGATACGCAGTATTTT
CASRGQGPDTQYF